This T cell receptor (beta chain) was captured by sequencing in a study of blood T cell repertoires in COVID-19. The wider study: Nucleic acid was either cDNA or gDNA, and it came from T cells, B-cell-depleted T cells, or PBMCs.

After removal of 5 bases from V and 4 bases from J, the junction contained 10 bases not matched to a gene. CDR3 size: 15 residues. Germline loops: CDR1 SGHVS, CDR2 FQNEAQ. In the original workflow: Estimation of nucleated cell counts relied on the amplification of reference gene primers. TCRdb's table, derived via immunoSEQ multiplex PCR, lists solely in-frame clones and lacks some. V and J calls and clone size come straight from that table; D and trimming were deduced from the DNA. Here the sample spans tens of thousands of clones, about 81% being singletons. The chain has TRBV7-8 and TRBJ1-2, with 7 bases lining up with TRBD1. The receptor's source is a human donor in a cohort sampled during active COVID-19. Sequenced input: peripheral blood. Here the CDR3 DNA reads TGTGCCAGCAGCCGCCGGGACAGCGTAAGCTATGGCTACACCTTC. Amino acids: CASSRRDSVSYGYTF.